This paragraph covers one TCR beta chain sequence. This record belongs to a study of T cells in Graves' hyperthyroidism and ophthalmopathy. Researchers took RNA transcripts and amplified the TCR beta CDR3 regions from them. The TCR CDR3 first-round RT-PCR relied on the HTBI primer set. TCRdb called the multiplex PCR reads again in MiXCR, with one record for every CDR3 protein. The sample lists about 600,000 distinct CDR3 sequences; roughly 14% were seen once. Germline lookup yields CDR1 MNHEY and CDR2 SVGEGT. The CDR3 sequence is 14 residues long. Deletions cut 6 bases from V and 10 bases from J, with 19 bases between. Patients with uncontrolled infections, other autoimmune diseases, pregnancy or lactation were excluded.

This TCR was sampled from a woman aged 50 to 65 with Graves' ophthalmopathy. The V gene is TRBV6-2 or TRBV6-3, the J gene TRBJ1-3; D may be TRBD1 (5 bases). The sample comprised blood. The DNA for the CDR3 is TGTGCCAGCAGGCTAGGCGCAGGGAGTAATACCATATATTTT. Its protein product is CASRLGAGSNTIYF.